A single sample is the source of the 18 T cell receptor beta chains below, sequenced in a study of T cells in narcolepsy. Produced via immunoSEQ multiplex PCR; TCRdb's table is partial and in-frame only. This sample has tens of thousands of clones, with roughly four fifths found just once. Input material: memory (CD45RA-) CD4+ T cells from blood. These receptors originate from a human donor in good health.

This chain joins TRBV7-9 and TRBJ2-5; D may be TRBD2 (5 bases). CDR3 length: 16 amino acids. CDR1 and CDR2 from the germline V gene are SEHNR and FQNEAQ (reference sequence). The V end was cut by 1 base, the J end by 2 bases, with 14 bases between. CDR3 in amino acids: CASSLVVTNTQETQYF. The CDR3 bases are TGTGCCAGCAGCTTAGTAGTGACTAATACTCAAGAGACCCAGTACTTC.

This rearrangement joins TRBV21-1 to TRBJ1-1; TRBD1 is the table's D call, not checked against the DNA. TRBV21-1 is a pseudogene locus. CDR3 length: 12 amino acids. The CDR3 spells CASSKQQGEAFF. The CDR3 DNA sequence: TGTGCCAGCAGCAAACAACAGGGTGAAGCTTTCTTT.

The rearrangement joins TRBV7-2 to TRBJ2-7, with TRBD1 as a possible D gene (6 bases). The CDR3 length is 14 residues. Deletions cut 5 bases from V and 4 bases from J, with 15 bases between. The V gene's germline CDR1 is SGHTA and CDR2 FQGNSA. In DNA form, the CDR3 reads TGTGCCAGCAGCCCTCCCTCGACAGGATACGAGCAGTACTTC. As protein: CASSPPSTGYEQYF.

CDR3 bases: TGCGCCAGCAGATCCCCGGGAGGAAAACTGTTTTTT. Its protein is CASRSPGGKLFF. The chain recombines TRBV10-2 with TRBJ1-4; D is uncertain. V was clipped by 6 bases and J by 10 bases, with 12 bases between them. The CDR3 contains 12 residues. Germline values: CDR1 WSHSY, CDR2 SAAADI.

V usage is TRBV7-2 and J usage is TRBJ2-7; 13 bases line up with TRBD2. V shed 3 bases, J shed 6 bases, and the junction held 5 bases outside the gene matches. Looked up from germline, CDR1 is SGHTA and CDR2 is FQGNSA. The CDR3 contains 15 residues. This CDR3 reads CASSFGLAGVREQYF. CDR3 DNA sequence: TGTGCCAGCAGCTTCGGACTAGCGGGGGTGCGCGAGCAGTACTTC. The complete variable domain, with remaining parts taken from reference TRBV7-2 and TRBJ2-7, reads GAGVSQSPSNKVTEKGKDVELRCDPISGHTALYWYRQSLGQGLEFLIYFQGNSAPDKSGLPSDRFSAERTGGSVSTLTIQRTQQEDSAVYLCASSFGLAGVREQYFGPGTRLTVT.

V is TRBV28 and J is TRBJ1-5; D is undetermined. The germline CDR1 and CDR2 sequences are MDHEN and SYDVKM. V was pared by 7 bases and J by 7 bases, with 11 bases between. The CDR3 is made up of 12 amino acids. This CDR3 is CASNPMGQPQHF. The DNA for the CDR3 is TGTGCCAGCAACCCCATGGGGCAGCCCCAGCATTTT.

The chain employs TRBV6-1 and TRBJ1-1; 7 nucleotides match TRBD1. Trimming at V came to 9 bases and at J to 0 bases, leaving 4 bases not matched to a gene. This CDR3 has 13 residues. Germline assignment: CDR1 MNHNS and CDR2 SASEGT. The CDR3 loop is CASVGQMNTEAFF. In nucleotides, the CDR3 is TGTGCCAGTGTGGGACAGATGAACACTGAAGCTTTCTTT.

This rearrangement joins TRBV6-1 to TRBJ2-5, with a weak D call TRBD1 (6 bases). The germline CDR1 and CDR2 sequences are MNHNS and SASEGT. V was trimmed by 1 base and J by 5 bases, leaving 11 bases between them. CDR3 length equals 14 residues. For the CDR3, the DNA is TGTGCCAGCAGTGAAGTAAACAGGGAGGAGACCCAGTACTTC. Encoded protein: CASSEVNREETQYF.

J is TRBJ2-3 and V is TRBV5-1, with D possibly being TRBD1 or TRBD2 (7 bases each). Per the germline V gene, CDR1 is SGHRS and CDR2 is YFSETQ. The CDR3 extends over 15 amino acids. V lost 4 bases and J 4 bases, leaving 16 bases between the germline ends. The CDR3 region has the DNA TGCGCCAGCAGCATCCAGGGGGGGCGCGCAGATACGCAGTATTTT. Translating it yields CASSIQGGRADTQYF.

This chain connects TRBV9 to TRBJ2-3; tentatively, D is TRBD1 or TRBD2 (5 bases each). Germline V gives CDR1 SGDLS, CDR2 YYNGEE. Trimming stripped 0 bases from V and 0 bases from J, with 11 bases between. The CDR3 loop spans 16 amino acids. For the CDR3, the DNA is TGTGCCAGCAGCGTAGATGAGGGGCTTAGCACAGATACGCAGTATTTT. It codes for CASSVDEGLSTDTQYF.

This clone appeared a single time. The chain has TRBV25-1 and TRBJ1-1; 7 nucleotides align to TRBD1. Germline CDR1 MGHDK, CDR2 SYGVNS. V was pared by 7 bases and J by 0 bases, with 8 bases of the junction left unmatched. This CDR3 comprises 15 residues. The CDR3, as DNA: TGTGCCAGCATGGGCCAGGGGGGGATGAACACTGAAGCTTTCTTT. This encodes CASMGQGGMNTEAFF.

V is TRBV19 and J is TRBJ1-5; D not resolved. The CDR3 has 18 amino acids. V lost 9 bases, J lost 0 bases, and 24 bases lay in between. CDR1 and CDR2 from the germline V gene are LNHDA and SQIVND (reference sequence). The CDR3: CASSTGRPSLYSNQPQHF. The CDR3 DNA sequence: TGTGCCAGCTCCACGGGCAGGCCGAGCTTATATAGCAATCAGCCCCAGCATTTT.

The chain recombines TRBV28 with TRBJ2-4; D unresolved. The germline V and J ends were trimmed by 4 bases and 10 bases, with 23 bases remaining between them. Germline V CDR1 and CDR2: MDHEN, SYDVKM. The CDR3 loop spans 16 amino acids. The CDR3 DNA reads as TGTGCCAGCAGTTCCCTAGGACGGAACTCCGCTTCTATTCAGTACTTC. Amino acid sequence: CASSSLGRNSASIQYF.

The chain links TRBV2 to TRBJ2-5; 8 bases map to TRBD1. The CDR3 is 15 residues long. Per the germline V gene, CDR1 is SNHLY and CDR2 is FYNNEI. The ends lost 4 bases at V and 6 bases at J; junction bases unmatched: 10. CDR3 in amino acids: CASSARDRWSKTQYF. CDR3 nucleotide sequence: TGTGCCAGCAGTGCGCGGGACAGGTGGTCGAAGACCCAGTACTTC.

This chain connects TRBV27 to TRBJ1-2, with a weak D call TRBD1 (5 bases). The CDR3 length is 14 residues. The germline gives CDR1 MNHEY, CDR2 SMNVEV (reference sequence). V shed 6 bases and J shed 8 bases, with 19 bases lying between them. The CDR3 loop is CASSLIPAWGGYTF. The CDR3 nucleotides read TGTGCCAGCAGCTTAATCCCGGCATGGGGGGGCTACACCTTC.

This rearrangement joins TRBV28 to TRBJ1-5, with a weak D call TRBD1 (6 bases). Germline loops: CDR1 MDHEN, CDR2 SYDVKM. The ends were cut back, 2 bases at V and 1 base at J, with 12 bases in the middle. There are 16 residues in the CDR3. In DNA form, the CDR3 reads TGTGCCAGCAGTTTAGGGGGGGCAGGGAGCAATCAGCCCCAGCATTTT. Its translation is CASSLGGAGSNQPQHF.

The J gene is TRBJ1-5, the V gene TRBV2; no firm D call. V was pared by 5 bases and J by 6 bases, with 29 bases between. The CDR3 contains 19 residues. CDR1 and CDR2 (germline): SNHLY, FYNNEI. CDR3 sequence reads: CASSIRRVGGSRGGQPQHF. Here the CDR3 DNA reads TGTGCCAGCAGTATACGAAGGGTCGGCGGGTCCCGGGGTGGTCAGCCCCAGCATTTT.

The gene calls are TRBV6-5 and TRBJ1-2; TRBD1 aligns across 7 bases. J lost 0 bases, V lost 6 bases, and 4 bases had no gene match. In germline, CDR1 is MNHEY, CDR2 SVGAGI. The CDR3 length is 14 residues. CDR3 sequence reads: CASRGDSPNYGYTF. Written as DNA, the CDR3 is TGTGCCAGCAGGGGGGACAGTCCTAACTATGGCTACACCTTC.